The clone carrying this T cell receptor (beta chain) was found a few times. Its cognate antigen is unknown. Sequencing targeted expressed TCRB transcripts, as all isolated RNA had been reverse transcribed. Sequencing used immunoSEQ multiplex PCR; TCRdb keeps in-frame clones, though not all of them. This sample has around 240,000 clones; around 10% occur once, and the top ten carry about 0.03%. The data stem from a study of beta chain features in type 1 diabetes. Study-level points and caveats: VDJ junctions from type 1 diabetes patients carried fewer insertions and larger deletions.

CDR3 length: 15 amino acids. V was clipped by 6 bases and J by 9 bases; unmatched bases: 12. The V gene's germline CDR1 is SNHLY and CDR2 FYNNEI. Sequenced sample: naive CD4+ T cells from blood. This receptor was identified in a woman between 18 and 30 years old in good health. The J gene is TRBJ1-5, the V gene TRBV2; 9 bases are shared with TRBD1. The chain's CDR3 is CASRPDRGRGGPQHF. In DNA form, the CDR3 reads TGTGCCAGCAGGCCGGACAGGGGACGCGGGGGGCCCCAGCATTTT.